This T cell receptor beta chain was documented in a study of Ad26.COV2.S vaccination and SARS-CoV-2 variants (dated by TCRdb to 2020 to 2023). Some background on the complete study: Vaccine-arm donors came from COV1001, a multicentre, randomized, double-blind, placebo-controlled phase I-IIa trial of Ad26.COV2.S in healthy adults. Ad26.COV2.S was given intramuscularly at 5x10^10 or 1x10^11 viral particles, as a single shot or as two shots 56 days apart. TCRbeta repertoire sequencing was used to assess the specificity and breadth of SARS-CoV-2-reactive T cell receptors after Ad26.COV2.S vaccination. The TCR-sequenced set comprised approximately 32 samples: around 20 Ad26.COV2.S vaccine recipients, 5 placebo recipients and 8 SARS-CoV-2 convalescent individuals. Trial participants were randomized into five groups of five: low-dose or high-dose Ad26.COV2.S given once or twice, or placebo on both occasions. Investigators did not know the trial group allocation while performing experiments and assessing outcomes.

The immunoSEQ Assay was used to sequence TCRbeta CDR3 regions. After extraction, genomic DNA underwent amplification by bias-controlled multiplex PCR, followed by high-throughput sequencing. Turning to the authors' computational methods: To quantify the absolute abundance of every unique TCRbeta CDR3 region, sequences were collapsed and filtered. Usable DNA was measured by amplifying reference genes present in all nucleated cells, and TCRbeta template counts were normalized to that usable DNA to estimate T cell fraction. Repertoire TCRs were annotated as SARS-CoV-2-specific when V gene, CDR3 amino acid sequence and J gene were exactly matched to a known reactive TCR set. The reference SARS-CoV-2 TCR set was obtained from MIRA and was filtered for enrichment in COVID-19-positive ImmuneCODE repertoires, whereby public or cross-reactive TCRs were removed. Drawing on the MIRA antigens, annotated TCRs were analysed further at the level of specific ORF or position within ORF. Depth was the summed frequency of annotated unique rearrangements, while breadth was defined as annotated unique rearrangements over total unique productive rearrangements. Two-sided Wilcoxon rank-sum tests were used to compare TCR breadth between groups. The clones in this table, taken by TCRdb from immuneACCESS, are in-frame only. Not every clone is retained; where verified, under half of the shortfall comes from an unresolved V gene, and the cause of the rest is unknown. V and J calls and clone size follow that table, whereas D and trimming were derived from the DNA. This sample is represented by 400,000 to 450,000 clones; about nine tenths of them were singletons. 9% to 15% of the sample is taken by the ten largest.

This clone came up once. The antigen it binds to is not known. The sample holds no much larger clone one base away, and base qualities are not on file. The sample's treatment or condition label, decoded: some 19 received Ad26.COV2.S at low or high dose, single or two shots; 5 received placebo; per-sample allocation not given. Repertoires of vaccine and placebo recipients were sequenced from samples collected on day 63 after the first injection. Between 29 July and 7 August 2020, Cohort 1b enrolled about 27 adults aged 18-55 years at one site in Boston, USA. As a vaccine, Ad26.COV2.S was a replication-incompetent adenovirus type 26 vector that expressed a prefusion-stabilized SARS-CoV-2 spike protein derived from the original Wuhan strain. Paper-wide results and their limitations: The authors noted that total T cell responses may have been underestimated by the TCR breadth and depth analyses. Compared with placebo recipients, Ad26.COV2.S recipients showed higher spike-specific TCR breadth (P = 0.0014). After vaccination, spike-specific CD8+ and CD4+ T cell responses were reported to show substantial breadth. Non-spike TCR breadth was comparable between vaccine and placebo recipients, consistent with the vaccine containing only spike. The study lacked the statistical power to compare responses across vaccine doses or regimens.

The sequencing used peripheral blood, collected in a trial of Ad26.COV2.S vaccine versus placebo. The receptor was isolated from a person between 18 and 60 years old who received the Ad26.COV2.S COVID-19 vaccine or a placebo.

The nucleotide sequence is TGTGCCAGCAGTAAACAGGGCCTTAACACCGGGGAGCTGTTTTTT. Its coded protein is CASSKQGLNTGELFF. The chain couples TRBV6-5 to TRBJ2-2, and possibly TRBD1, on 6 matching bases. The CDR3 has 15 amino acids, counting the end cysteine and phenylalanine. CDR3 DNA is the only sequence kept; it has 45 bases, read in frame from the first base. Sequences MNHEY (CDR1) and SVGAGI (CDR2) are obtained from the germline V gene. V is pared back by 5 bases and J by 2 bases, with 12 bases lying between the germline termini.